This T cell receptor beta chain came from a study of blood T cells in healthy people across ages. A second PCR of about 6 to 11 cycles used a sample-barcoded 5' primer and a J-beta primer mix. TCRdb processed the 5' RACE reads anew with MiXCR; each CDR3 protein has one entry. The sample lists 1 million or so distinct CDR3 sequences, 25% occurring once. V shed 7 bases and J 7 bases; nucleotides not matched to a gene: 8. Germline V CDR1 and CDR2: MGHRA, YSYEKL. This CDR3 has 14 amino acids. A further study also used this sample, focusing on T cells of mothers and their children.

This sequence originates from a girl aged 2-15 years in good health. The sample consisted of blood. This sequence joins TRBV4-1 and TRBJ2-7; 12 bases fit TRBD1. CDR3 bases: TGCGCCAGCACCCCGGGACAGGGGGCGTGGGAGCAGTACTTC. Translating gives CASTPGQGAWEQYF.